Each of the 21 T cell receptor beta chains below was sequenced from the same sample in a study of T cell changes during pregnancy in multiple sclerosis. Using immunoSEQ multiplex PCR, the repertoire was profiled, and TCRdb retains in-frame clones only, with some absent. The sample contains 93,000 or so clones, around 94% of which appear only once. The material sequenced was peripheral blood, taken after pregnancy. The origin of the receptors is a female donor with multiple sclerosis, enrolled in a pregnancy study.

The chain links TRBV27 to TRBJ2-7, with 8 nucleotides matching TRBD1. Germline V gene lookup returns CDR1 MNHEY and CDR2 SMNVEV (reference sequence). The CDR3 loop spans 13 amino acids. J was trimmed by 5 bases and V by 6 bases; bases with no gene match: 6. DNA for the CDR3: TGTGCCAGCAGGGGGACAGGAGGCGACGAGCAGTACTTC. Translation: CASRGTGGDEQYF.

CDR3 coding DNA: TGTGCCAGCAGTGGAGGACAGGGACGGGGCTCCATATATTTT. Residues: CASSGGQGRGSIYF. The chain is built from TRBV6-1 and TRBJ1-3, with 8 bases that match TRBD1. The CDR3 length is 14 residues. The ends lost 4 bases at V and 11 bases at J; junction bases unmatched: 10. Germline V gives CDR1 MNHNS, CDR2 SASEGT.

The table lists this clone with a count of one. The chain carries TRBV18 and TRBJ2-7, with D possibly being TRBD2 (5 bases). V lost 2 bases and J 5 bases, leaving 19 bases between the germline ends. Germline V gene lookup returns CDR1 KGHSH and CDR2 LQKENI. The CDR3 runs 16 residues. DNA for the CDR3: TGTGCCAGCTCACCATGGAAATCTATGCCGGAGGACGAGCAGTACTTC. Its protein is CASSPWKSMPEDEQYF.

The gene calls are TRBV10-3 and TRBJ2-1, with D perhaps matching TRBD1 (6 bases). This CDR3 has 14 residues. CDR1 and CDR2 (germline): ENHRY, SYGVKD. V was pared by 10 bases and J by 2 bases, with 15 bases between. This CDR3 is CATRTGLTYNEQFF. The CDR3 DNA sequence: TGTGCCACCAGAACAGGGCTGACCTACAATGAGCAGTTCTTC.

This clone came up a few times. The chain employs TRBV28 and TRBJ1-5; 7 bases are shared with TRBD1. Germline CDR1 MDHEN, CDR2 SYDVKM. V gave up 5 bases and J gave up 5 bases; unmatched junction bases: 9. The CDR3 is 15 amino acids. CDR3 region: CASSLTGRRDQPQHF. CDR3 coding DNA: TGTGCCAGCAGTCTGACAGGGCGTCGGGATCAGCCCCAGCATTTT. The full variable domain, completed using reference TRBV28 and TRBJ1-5, is DVKVTQSSRYLVKRTGEKVFLECVQDMDHENMFWYRQDPGLGLRLIYFSYDVKMKEKGDIPEGYSVSREKKERFSLILESASTNQTSMYLCASSLTGRRDQPQHFGDGTRLSIL.

The chain couples TRBV9 to TRBJ2-2; the match to TRBD2 covers 9 bases. V lost 4 bases to trimming and J lost 7 bases; unmatched junction nucleotides: 11. This CDR3 is 16 amino acids long. Germline assignment: CDR1 SGDLS and CDR2 YYNGEE. The CDR3 DNA follows: TGTGCCAGCAGCCCTAGGGGTAGCGGGAGAATCGGGGAGCTGTTTTTT. Translating it yields CASSPRGSGRIGELFF. The complete variable domain, with remaining parts taken from reference TRBV9 and TRBJ2-2, reads DSGVTQTPKHLITATGQRVTLRCSPRSGDLSVYWYQQSLDQGLQFLIQYYNGEERAKGNILERFSAQQFPDLHSELNLSSLELGDSALYFCASSPRGSGRIGELFFGEGSRLTVL.

V is TRBV5-1 and J is TRBJ1-1; 7 nucleotides line up with TRBD1. There are 15 residues in the CDR3. In germline, CDR1 is SGHRS, CDR2 YFSETQ. Trimming removed 4 bases from V and 4 bases from J; junction bases left unmatched: 10. CDR3 protein: CASSLTTGQRTEAFF. In DNA form, the CDR3 reads TGCGCCAGCAGCCTGACGACAGGGCAGCGCACTGAAGCTTTCTTT.

The chain links TRBV7-6 to TRBJ2-2; D is uncertain. V was shortened by 4 bases and J by 5 bases, with 8 bases between the two germline ends. Germline loops: CDR1 SGHVS, CDR2 FNYEAQ. This CDR3 is built from 13 residues. CDR3: CASSSDGTGELFF. In DNA form, the CDR3 reads TGTGCCAGCAGCTCCGACGGGACCGGGGAGCTGTTTTTT.

The rearrangement uses TRBV5-1 and TRBJ2-2, with TRBD2 matching 12 bases. The V segment lost 3 bases and the J segment 8 bases; nucleotides outside the gene matches: 8. Germline V gene lookup returns CDR1 SGHRS and CDR2 YFSETQ. There are 16 residues in the CDR3. In DNA, the CDR3 is TGCGCCAGCAGCTGGACGACTAGCGGGGGAACTGGGGAGCTGTTTTTT. Residues: CASSWTTSGGTGELFF.

The chain links TRBV28 to TRBJ2-7; D is unresolved. The CDR3 totals 13 residues. Trimming cost V 1 base and J 0 bases, with 4 bases left between them. Looked up from germline, CDR1 is MDHEN and CDR2 is SYDVKM. The CDR3 loop is CASSLLSSYEQYF. CDR3 DNA sequence: TGTGCCAGCAGTTTATTGAGCTCCTACGAGCAGTACTTC.

The chain employs TRBV7-8 and TRBJ2-1; 7 nucleotides match TRBD1. V lost 1 base to trimming and J lost 5 bases; unmatched junction nucleotides: 5. Germline-derived CDR1 and CDR2 are SGHVS and FQNEAQ. The CDR3 sequence is 15 residues long. CDR3 DNA: TGTGCCAGCAGCTTAGTGGGGACAGCCAACAATGAGCAGTTCTTC. Protein sequence: CASSLVGTANNEQFF.

The chain couples TRBV6-5 to TRBJ1-2; maybe TRBD1 (6 bases). Trimming pared 4 bases from V and 4 bases from J, leaving 16 bases between. The germline V gene encodes CDR1 MNHEY and CDR2 SVGAGI. CDR3 length: 15 amino acids. The CDR3 is CASSSGDRRGYGYTF. The CDR3 DNA follows: TGTGCCAGCAGTTCTGGCGACAGGCGAGGCTATGGCTACACCTTC.

The chain couples TRBV5-1 to TRBJ2-1; possibly TRBD1 for D (5 bases). Germline V gene lookup returns CDR1 SGHRS and CDR2 YFSETQ. This CDR3 is built from 18 residues. Trimming removed 4 bases at V and 0 bases at J, with 20 bases between. CDR3 sequence: CASSMDGWGKSSYNEQFF. The CDR3 region has the DNA TGCGCCAGCAGCATGGACGGTTGGGGCAAGAGCTCCTACAATGAGCAGTTCTTC.

The chain couples TRBV7-3 to TRBJ2-1; 12 nucleotides agree with TRBD2. The CDR3 totals 14 residues. The junction had 3 bases not matched to a gene; V was cut back by 5 bases and J by 7 bases. Germline V gene data show CDR1 as SGHTA and CDR2 as FQGTGA. CDR3 protein: CASSPSGRGNEQFF. The CDR3 DNA is TGTGCCAGCAGCCCTAGCGGGAGGGGTAATGAGCAGTTCTTC.

Comments on this clone: At one of its ends the junction is not consistent with the germline gene, which may arise from a read error. This rearrangement joins TRBV5-6 to TRBJ2-2, with 7 bases matching TRBD1. The CDR3 consists of 15 residues. The germline gives CDR1 SGHDT, CDR2 YYEEEE. In DNA, the CDR3 is TGTGCCAGCAGCTGGGGACAGACGAGAACCGGGAAGCTGTTTTTT. It translates to CASSWGQTRTGKLFF.

The V and J genes are TRBV28 and TRBJ1-2; D might be TRBD1 (6 bases). From germline, CDR1 is MDHEN and CDR2 SYDVKM. The CDR3 has 14 residues. The germline V and J ends were trimmed by 7 bases and 4 bases, with 16 bases remaining between them. DNA for the CDR3: TGTGCCAGCATTCCACTGGACAGCTTCTATGGCTACACCTTC. Its translation: CASIPLDSFYGYTF.

This chain connects TRBV7-9 to TRBJ2-2; 7 bases line up with TRBD1. Losses at the gene ends were 5 bases for V and 6 bases for J; bases not matched to a gene: 3. Germline V gives CDR1 SEHNR, CDR2 FQNEAQ (reference sequence). This CDR3 is built from 13 residues. Here the CDR3 reads CASSRGQPGELFF. The CDR3 DNA sequence: TGTGCCAGCAGCCGGGGACAGCCCGGGGAGCTGTTTTTT.

V and J are TRBV19 and TRBJ1-5; 8 bases align to TRBD1. Germline CDR1 reads LNHDA; CDR2 reads SQIVND (reference sequence). The CDR3 contains 17 residues. The J segment lost 7 bases and the V segment lost 8 bases, leaving 19 bases of the junction unmatched. Here the CDR3 reads CASARIPAGQGGQPQHF. The CDR3 nucleotides are TGTGCCAGTGCGAGAATCCCCGCTGGACAGGGTGGGCAGCCCCAGCATTTT.

V and J are TRBV5-1 and TRBJ2-7; 8 nucleotides line up with TRBD1. Germline CDR1 SGHRS, CDR2 YFSETQ. Germline trimming cut 3 bases from V and 4 bases from J; bases unmatched to any gene: 9. The CDR3 totals 15 residues. The CDR3 DNA follows: TGCGCCAGCAGCTACCAGGGGGCTTTCGTGTACGAGCAGTACTTC. Residues: CASSYQGAFVYEQYF.

V and J are TRBV6-1 and TRBJ1-1, with D possibly matching TRBD1 (5 bases). Germline loops: CDR1 MNHNS, CDR2 SASEGT. The CDR3 sequence is 14 residues long. Trimming took 7 bases from V and 0 from J, leaving 12 bases between them. The CDR3 spells CASTNPGMNTEAFF. In nucleotides, the CDR3 is TGTGCCAGCACCAACCCAGGGATGAACACTGAAGCTTTCTTT.

V is TRBV5-4 and J is TRBJ1-4, with 10 bases lining up with TRBD1. The V segment lost 4 bases and the J segment 7 bases; nucleotides outside the gene matches: 10. The CDR3 has 16 residues. Germline V gene sequence: CDR1 SGHNT, CDR2 YYREEE (reference sequence). The CDR3 here is CASSPARGTGVEKLFF. DNA for the CDR3: TGTGCCAGCAGCCCCGCTAGGGGGACAGGGGTTGAAAAACTGTTTTTT.